The rows below give T cell receptor beta chains drawn from one sample of a study of siplizumab effects on memory and regulatory T cells. Here immunoSEQ multiplex PCR was the method, and the copy in TCRdb shows in-frame clones only, minus some. The sample contains roughly 82,000 clones, about 91% of which appear only once. The sample comprised Tregs sorted from blood. The receptor source for this set is a human donor in good health. Each CDR3 is given with its conserved first and last residue. A D gene is named only where the DNA matches it firmly. Not every row has a clone size; where given, it reads once, few, many or a size class.

CDR3	DNA	V	J	size	D
CASSLDWNTGELFF	TGCGCCAGCAGCCTTGACTGGAACACCGGGGAGCTGTTTTTT	TRBV5-1	TRBJ2-2	NA	NA
CASSLVPGPGNTIYF	TGCGCCAGCAGCTTGGTTCCCGGCCCTGGAAACACCATATATTTT	TRBV5-1	TRBJ1-3	NA	NA
CASRETGSKNIQYF	TGTGCCAGCAGGGAAACAGGGTCCAAAAACATTCAGTACTTC	TRBV2	TRBJ2-4	NA	NA
CASSVSGGGNEQFF	TGTGCCAGCAGTGTTAGCGGGGGAGGCAATGAGCAGTTCTTC	TRBV2	TRBJ2-1	once	TRBD2
CASNTGNYGYTF	TGTGCCAGCAATACAGGCAACTATGGCTACACCTTC	TRBV6-5	TRBJ1-2	NA	NA
CASSLVYSNQPQHF	TGTGCCAGCAGCTTGGTGTATAGCAATCAGCCCCAGCATTTT	TRBV5-6	TRBJ1-5	NA	NA
CASSVGRDYGYTF	TGTGCCAGCAGCGTAGGCAGGGATTATGGCTACACCTTC	TRBV9	TRBJ1-2	once	NA
CAWSVNPSGPLATNEKLFF	TGTGCCTGGAGCGTAAACCCGTCCGGGCCCCTTGCAACTAATGAAAAACTGTTTTTT	TRBV30	TRBJ1-4	NA	NA
CASSLGGTQEKLFF	TGTGCCAGCAGTCTGGGAGGGACTCAAGAAAAACTGTTTTTT	TRBV28	TRBJ1-4	NA	NA
CASSVVGGETQYF	TGTGCCAGCAGCGTAGTAGGGGGGGAGACCCAGTACTTC	TRBV9	TRBJ2-5	NA	NA
CAWSSGGRGEQYF	TGTGCCTGGAGTTCCGGGGGGCGCGGCGAGCAGTACTTC	TRBV30	TRBJ2-7	once	NA
CASSLGTETQYF	TGTGCCAGCAGCTTAGGTACAGAGACCCAGTACTTC	TRBV7-9	TRBJ2-5	NA	NA
CASSPDRPPLHF	TGTGCCAGCAGTCCGGACCGGCCACCCCTCCACTTT	TRBV6-1	TRBJ1-6	NA	NA
CASSLASSYNEQFF	TGCGCCAGCAGCTTGGCTTCCTCCTACAATGAGCAGTTCTTC	TRBV4-1	TRBJ2-1	NA	NA
CAWSEHPGQGATEAFF	TGTGCCTGGAGTGAGCACCCGGGACAGGGGGCAACTGAAGCTTTCTTT	TRBV30	TRBJ1-1	NA	TRBD1
CASSEQGRWDTQYF	TGTGCCAGCAGTGAGCAGGGGCGCTGGGATACGCAGTATTTT	TRBV2	TRBJ2-3	NA	NA
CAISESGGSNQPQHF	TGTGCCATCAGTGAGTCCGGGGGGAGCAATCAGCCCCAGCATTTT	TRBV10-3	TRBJ1-5	NA	NA
CASSYSAGYGYTF	TGTGCCAGCAGTTACTCGGCAGGGTATGGCTACACCTTC	TRBV6-5	TRBJ1-2	NA	NA
CASATRDNSPLHF	TGTGCCAGTGCGACCCGAGATAATTCACCCCTCCACTTT	TRBV6-4	TRBJ1-6	NA	NA
CASKADLQETQYF	TGTGCCAGCAAGGCAGACCTCCAAGAGACCCAGTACTTC	TRBV27	TRBJ2-5	few	NA
CASSSTGTGGGGYTF	TGTGCCAGCAGTTCCACCGGGACAGGGGGGGGCGGCTACACCTTC	TRBV6-5	TRBJ1-2	NA	TRBD1
CASSQVGSYGYTF	TGCGCCAGCAGCCAAGTCGGGAGCTATGGCTACACCTTC	TRBV4-3	TRBJ1-2	NA	NA
CASSYSGAQPQHF	TGTGCCAGCAGTTACTCGGGCGCTCAGCCCCAGCATTTT	TRBV6-6	TRBJ1-5	NA	NA
CASRPTSGRQGAYEQYF	TGCGCCAGCAGACCGACGTCAGGACGACAGGGAGCCTACGAGCAGTACTTC	TRBV5-1	TRBJ2-7	NA	TRBD1
CASSLRPNTEAFF	TGTGCCAGCAGCTTACGGCCGAACACTGAAGCTTTCTTT	TRBV7-3	TRBJ1-1	NA	NA
CASRVVNTGELFF	TGTGCCAGCAGGGTGGTTAACACCGGGGAGCTGTTTTTT	TRBV5-4	TRBJ2-2	NA	NA
CASSSIRGGTDTQYF	TGTGCCAGCAGCTCGATCAGGGGTGGCACAGATACGCAGTATTTT	TRBV7-9	TRBJ2-3	NA	NA
CASSFRLAGGGETQYF	TGTGCCAGCAGCTTTCGACTAGCGGGGGGCGGGGAGACCCAGTACTTC	TRBV11-2	TRBJ2-5	NA	TRBD2
CASSKDRGVSYEQYF	TGTGCCAGCAGTAAGGACAGGGGGGTTTCCTACGAGCAGTACTTC	TRBV2	TRBJ2-7	NA	TRBD1
CASTKLTDLYGYTF	TGTGCCAGTACCAAACTGACGGATCTTTATGGCTACACCTTC	TRBV28	TRBJ1-2	NA	NA